Reported below is one T cell receptor (beta chain). TCRdb used MiXCR to reprocess the RT-PCR reads, holding one entry per CDR3 protein. This sample has roughly 200,000 distinct CDR3 sequences, with 35% to 45% found just once. The data stem from a study of patients and donors after allogeneic stem cell transplantation. With 4 bases clipped from V and 1 base from J, the junction kept 7 bases outside the gene matches. Per the germline V gene, CDR1 is SGHRS and CDR2 is YFSETQ. The CDR3 length is 15 residues. Sequencing was carried out using blood, either unsorted or a sorted T cell fraction (not recorded which). This sequence was found in a human donor who was either an allogeneic HSCT recipient or a stem cell or donor lymphocyte infusion donor (not recorded which). It is not recorded whose cells these are; they may come from a transplant donor. This chain connects TRBV5-1 to TRBJ2-7, with 8 nucleotides matching TRBD1. CDR3 coding DNA: TGCGCCAGCAGCGCAGGGGGCCACCAATCCTACGAGCAGTACTTC. Translating gives CASSAGGHQSYEQYF.